This is a list of T cell receptor beta chains from one sample in a study of T-cell reconstitution after alpha-beta-depleted transplantation in children. TCRdb reanalysed the PCR reads using MiXCR and keeps one entry per CDR3 protein. The table has more than 200,000 distinct CDR3 sequences, 25% seen once. The input for sequencing was PBMCs, taken before TCRalphabeta/CD19-depleted stem cell transplant. These TCRs come from a girl aged 2 to 10 with Fanconi anemia, due to receive a stem cell transplant. Both conserved end residues are part of each CDR3. A D gene is named only where the DNA matches it firmly. Some rows have no size entry. The others give once, few or many, or a class for an expanded clone.

V gene	J gene	clone size	D gene	CDR3 protein	CDR3 DNA
TRBV6-5	TRBJ2-6	few	NA	CASSYLGAGGANVLTF	TGTGCCAGCAGTTACCTCGGGGCTGGTGGGGCCAACGTCCTGACTTTC
TRBV4-2	TRBJ1-3	many	NA	CASSQGNSPENF	TGTGCCAGCAGCCAAGGAAACAGCCCGGAGAATTTT
TRBV7-9	TRBJ2-5	once	TRBD1	CARGPGTDQETQYF	TGTGCCAGGGGCCCTGGGACAGACCAAGAGACCCAGTACTTC
TRBV20-1	TRBJ2-7	few	NA	CSAFIYEQYF	TGCAGTGCTTTTATATACGAGCAGTACTTC
TRBV7-6	TRBJ2-3	few	NA	CASSLTLTLDTQYF	TGTGCCAGCAGCTTAACTCTAACCTTGGATACGCAGTATTTT
TRBV7-6	TRBJ1-1	few	NA	CASSSIPGTEAFF	TGTGCCAGCAGCTCTATTCCGGGCACTGAAGCTTTCTTT
TRBV5-1	TRBJ2-3	NA	TRBD2	CASSLGGGRTSTDTQYF	TGCGCCAGCAGCTTGGGAGGCGGGAGGACTAGCACAGATACGCAGTATTTT
TRBV12-3/TRBV12-4	TRBJ2-1	many	NA	CASSLALARGEQFF	TGTGCCAGCAGTTTGGCTCTAGCGAGGGGTGAGCAGTTCTTC
TRBV29-1	TRBJ2-2	many	TRBD2	CSARGTTGNTGELFF	TGCAGCGCCAGAGGGACTACCGGAAACACCGGGGAGCTGTTTTTT
TRBV12-3/TRBV12-4	TRBJ2-7	many	TRBD2	CASTRLAGTYEQYF	TGTGCCAGCACCAGACTAGCGGGCACTTACGAGCAGTACTTC
TRBV7-9	TRBJ2-3	few	NA	CASWTLSTDTQYF	TGTGCCAGTTGGACTCTGAGCACAGATACGCAGTATTTT
TRBV12-3/TRBV12-4	TRBJ2-7	many	TRBD1	CASGHWTGSPVYEQYF	TGTGCCAGCGGTCACTGGACAGGGTCGCCCGTTTACGAGCAGTACTTC
TRBV29-1	TRBJ2-3	many	NA	CSVGSTLTDTQYF	TGCAGCGTTGGGAGTACCCTCACAGATACGCAGTATTTT
TRBV6-5	TRBJ2-1	few	TRBD1	CASILGQGALPRDEQFF	TGTGCCAGCATCCTAGGACAGGGGGCACTACCTAGGGATGAGCAGTTCTTC
TRBV5-1	TRBJ2-2	few	NA	CASSTNGQSTGELFF	TGCGCCAGCAGCACCAACGGACAGAGCACCGGGGAGCTGTTTTTT
TRBV20-1	TRBJ1-1	NA	NA	CSPTGGSDTEAFF	TGCAGTCCCACCGGGGGGTCGGACACTGAAGCTTTCTTT
TRBV23-1	TRBJ2-7	NA	NA	CASSQCGSGGSDYEQYF	TGCGCCAGCAGTCAGTGCGGTTCCGGGGGTTCGGACTACGAGCAGTACTTC
TRBV9	TRBJ2-7	many	NA	CASSVDPSAEQYF	TGTGCCAGCAGCGTAGACCCGTCGGCTGAGCAGTACTTC
TRBV2	TRBJ2-3	NA	NA	CASKLPFTDTQYF	TGTGCCAGCAAGCTACCATTCACAGATACGCAGTATTTT
TRBV12-3/TRBV12-4	TRBJ2-7	few	NA	CASSSKDEQYF	TGTGCCAGCAGTTCCAAGGACGAGCAGTACTTC
TRBV19	TRBJ2-1	few	TRBD2	CASKTSGRYNEQFF	TGTGCCTCGAAGACTAGCGGGAGATACAATGAGCAGTTCTTC
TRBV29-1	TRBJ2-4	NA	NA	CSAGPVGYIQYF	TGCAGCGCTGGACCGGTAGGGTACATTCAGTACTTC
TRBV29-1	TRBJ1-2	many	NA	CSGDTSNYGYTF	TGCAGCGGGGACACCTCCAACTATGGCTACACCTTC
TRBV20-1	TRBJ2-5	NA	NA	CSANTGAGETQYF	TGCAGTGCTAATACAGGGGCGGGGGAGACCCAGTACTTC
TRBV12-3/TRBV12-4	TRBJ2-7	many	NA	CASSFGGGAYEQYF	TGTGCCAGCAGTTTCGGGGGAGGCGCCTACGAGCAGTACTTC
TRBV2	TRBJ2-7	NA	TRBD1	CASSGTGRRNEQYF	TGTGCCAGCAGTGGGACAGGGAGAAGGAACGAGCAGTACTTC
TRBV20-1	TRBJ2-7	many	TRBD1	CSARTGQGYEQYF	TGCAGTGCTAGAACCGGACAGGGGTACGAGCAGTACTTC
TRBV29-1	TRBJ2-2	NA	NA	CSVGGGTGELFF	TGCAGCGTTGGAGGTGGCACCGGGGAGCTGTTTTTT
TRBV12-3/TRBV12-4	TRBJ2-7	many	NA	CASSFGEETYEQYF	TGTGCCAGCAGTTTTGGGGAGGAAACCTACGAGCAGTACTTC
TRBV20-1	TRBJ2-1	few	TRBD2	CSASPLAGDEQFF	TGCAGTGCTAGTCCACTAGCGGGAGATGAGCAGTTCTTC
TRBV6-2/TRBV6-3	TRBJ2-1	NA	TRBD2	CASSYDSGTARGNSYNEQFF	TGTGCCAGCAGTTACGATAGCGGGACGGCAAGGGGGAACTCCTACAATGAGCAGTTCTTC
TRBV12-3/TRBV12-4	TRBJ2-5	many	NA	CASSLEVLYQETQYF	TGTGCCAGCAGTTTAGAGGTTCTGTACCAAGAGACCCAGTACTTC
TRBV24-1	TRBJ2-5	many	NA	CATSLGETQYF	TGTGCCACCAGCCTAGGGGAGACCCAGTACTTC
TRBV24-1	TRBJ2-1	many	NA	CATSDRVRSEQFF	TGTGCCACCAGTGATCGGGTAAGAAGTGAGCAGTTCTTC
TRBV29-1	TRBJ2-5	many	NA	CSVVWGTASQYF	TGCAGCGTTGTATGGGGTACGGCGTCCCAGTACTTC
TRBV29-1	TRBJ1-1	many	NA	CSHRFDTEAFF	TGCAGCCACAGGTTCGACACTGAAGCTTTCTTT
TRBV20-1	TRBJ2-3	NA	NA	CSARDPRAGTQYF	TGCAGTGCTAGGGACCCCAGGGCGGGTACGCAGTATTTT
TRBV2	TRBJ2-1	NA	NA	CASSEVPQGSWDNEQFF	TGTGCCAGCAGTGAAGTCCCCCAGGGGAGCTGGGACAATGAGCAGTTCTTC
TRBV20-1	TRBJ2-3	NA	NA	CSARPPHRATDTQYF	TGCAGTGCCAGACCTCCGCATCGGGCTACAGATACGCAGTATTTT
TRBV29-1	TRBJ2-7	NA	NA	CSVESSGDDGYEQYF	TGCAGCGTTGAATCTTCGGGCGATGACGGGTACGAGCAGTACTTC
TRBV25-1	TRBJ2-1	few	NA	CASSSLPGHSYNEQFF	TGTGCCAGCAGCTCCCTTCCGGGACACTCCTACAATGAGCAGTTCTTC
TRBV29-1	TRBJ2-7	many	NA	CSAPSLAGHYEQYF	TGCAGCGCCCCATCGCTAGCAGGTCACTACGAGCAGTACTTC
TRBV15	TRBJ2-1	many	TRBD1	CATSGTGWDEQFF	TGTGCCACCAGCGGGACAGGTTGGGATGAGCAGTTCTTC
TRBV25-1	TRBJ2-7	NA	NA	CASSLGAGLEQYF	TGTGCCAGCAGTCTTGGGGCAGGGTTGGAGCAGTACTTC
TRBV20-1	TRBJ2-1	NA	TRBD2	CSARAREGPTYNEQFF	TGCAGTGCTAGAGCCCGGGAGGGGCCTACCTACAATGAGCAGTTCTTC
TRBV11-2	TRBJ2-3	NA	NA	CASSLVGTSTDTQYF	TGTGCCAGCAGCTTAGTGGGGACCAGCACAGATACGCAGTATTTT
TRBV12-3/TRBV12-4	TRBJ2-2	many	NA	CASSFTGNTGELFF	TGTGCCAGCAGTTTCACAGGGAACACCGGGGAGCTGTTTTTT
TRBV27	TRBJ2-7	NA	NA	CASSSRGVLPYEQYF	TGTGCCAGCAGTTCAAGGGGAGTACTACCCTACGAGCAGTACTTC